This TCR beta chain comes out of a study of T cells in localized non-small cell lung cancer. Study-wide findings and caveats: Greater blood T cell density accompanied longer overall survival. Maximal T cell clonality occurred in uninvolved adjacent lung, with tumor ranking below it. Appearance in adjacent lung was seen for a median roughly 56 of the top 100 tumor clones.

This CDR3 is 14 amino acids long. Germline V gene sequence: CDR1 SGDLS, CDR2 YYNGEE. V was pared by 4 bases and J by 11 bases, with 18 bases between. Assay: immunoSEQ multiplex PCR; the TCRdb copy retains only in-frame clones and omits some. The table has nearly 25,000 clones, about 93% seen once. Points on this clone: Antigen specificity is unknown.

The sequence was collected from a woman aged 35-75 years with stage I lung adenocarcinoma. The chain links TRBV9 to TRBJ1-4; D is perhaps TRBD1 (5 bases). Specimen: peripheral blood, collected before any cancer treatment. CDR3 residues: CASSPRVGGKKLFF. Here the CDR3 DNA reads TGTGCCAGCAGCCCCCGGGTGGGGGGGAAGAAACTGTTTTTT.